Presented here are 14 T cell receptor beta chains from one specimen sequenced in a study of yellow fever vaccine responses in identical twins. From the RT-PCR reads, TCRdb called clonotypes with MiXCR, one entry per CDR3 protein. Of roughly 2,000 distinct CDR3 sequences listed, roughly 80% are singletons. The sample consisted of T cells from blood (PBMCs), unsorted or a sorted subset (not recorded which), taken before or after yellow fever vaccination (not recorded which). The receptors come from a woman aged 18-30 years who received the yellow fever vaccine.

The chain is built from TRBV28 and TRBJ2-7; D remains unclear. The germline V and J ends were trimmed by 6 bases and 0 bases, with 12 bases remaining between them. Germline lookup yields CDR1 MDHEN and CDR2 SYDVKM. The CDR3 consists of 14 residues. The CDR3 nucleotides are TGTGCCAGCAGCTCGACTTCGCTCTCCTACGAGCAGTACTTC. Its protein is CASSSTSLSYEQYF. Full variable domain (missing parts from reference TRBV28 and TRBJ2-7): DVKVTQSSRYLVKRTGEKVFLECVQDMDHENMFWYRQDPGLGLRLIYFSYDVKMKEKGDIPEGYSVSREKKERFSLILESASTNQTSMYLCASSSTSLSYEQYFGPGTRLTVT.

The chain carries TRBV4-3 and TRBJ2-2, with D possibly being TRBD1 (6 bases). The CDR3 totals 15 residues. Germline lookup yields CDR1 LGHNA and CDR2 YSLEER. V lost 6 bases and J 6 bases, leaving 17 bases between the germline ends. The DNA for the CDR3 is TGCGCCAGCAGAGCGGCCAGGGGCGCCCCCGGGGAGCTGTTTTTT. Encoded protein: CASRAARGAPGELFF.

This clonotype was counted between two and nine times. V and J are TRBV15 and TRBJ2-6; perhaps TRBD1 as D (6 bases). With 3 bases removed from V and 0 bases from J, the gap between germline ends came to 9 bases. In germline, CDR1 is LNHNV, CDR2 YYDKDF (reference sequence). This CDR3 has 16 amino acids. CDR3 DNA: TGTGCCACCAGCAGCAACAGGGTCTCTGGGGCCAACGTCCTGACTTTC. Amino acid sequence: CATSSNRVSGANVLTF.

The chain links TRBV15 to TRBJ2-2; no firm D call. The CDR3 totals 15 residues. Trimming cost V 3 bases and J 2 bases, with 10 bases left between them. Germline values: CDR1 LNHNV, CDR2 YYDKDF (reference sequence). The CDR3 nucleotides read TGTGCCACCAGCAGGGTGCCGGTTAACACCGGGGAGCTGTTTTTT. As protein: CATSRVPVNTGELFF.

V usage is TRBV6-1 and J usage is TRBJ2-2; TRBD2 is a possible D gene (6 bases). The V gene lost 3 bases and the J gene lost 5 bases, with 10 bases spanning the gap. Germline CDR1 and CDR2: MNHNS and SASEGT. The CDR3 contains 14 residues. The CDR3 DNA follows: TGTGCCAGCAGTGAGCGGGGTTCAACCGGGGAGCTGTTTTTT. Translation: CASSERGSTGELFF.

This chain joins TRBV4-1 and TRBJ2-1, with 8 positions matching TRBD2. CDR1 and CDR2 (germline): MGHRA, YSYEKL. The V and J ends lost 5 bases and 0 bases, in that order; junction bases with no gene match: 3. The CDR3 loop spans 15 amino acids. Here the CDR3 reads CASSFRGGSYNEQFF. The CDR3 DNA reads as TGCGCCAGCAGCTTTCGGGGGGGCTCCTACAATGAGCAGTTCTTC.

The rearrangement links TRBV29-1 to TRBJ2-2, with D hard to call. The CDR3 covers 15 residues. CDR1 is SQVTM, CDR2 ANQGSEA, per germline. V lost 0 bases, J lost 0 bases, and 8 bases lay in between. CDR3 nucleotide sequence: TGCAGCGTTGAAGATAGGACGGCGAACACCGGGGAGCTGTTTTTT. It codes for CSVEDRTANTGELFF.

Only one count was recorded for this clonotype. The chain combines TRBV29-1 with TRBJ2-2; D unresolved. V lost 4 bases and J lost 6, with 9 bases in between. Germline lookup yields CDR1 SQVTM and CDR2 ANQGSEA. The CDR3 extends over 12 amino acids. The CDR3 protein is CSVGIQAGELFF. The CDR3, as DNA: TGCAGCGTTGGTATCCAGGCCGGGGAGCTGTTTTTT.

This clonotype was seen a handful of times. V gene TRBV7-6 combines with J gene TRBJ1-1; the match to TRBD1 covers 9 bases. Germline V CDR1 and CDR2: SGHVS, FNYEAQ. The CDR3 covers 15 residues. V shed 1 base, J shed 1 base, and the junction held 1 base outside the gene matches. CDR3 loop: CASSLETGGNTEAFF. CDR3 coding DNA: TGTGCCAGCAGCTTAGAGACAGGGGGGAACACTGAAGCTTTCTTT.

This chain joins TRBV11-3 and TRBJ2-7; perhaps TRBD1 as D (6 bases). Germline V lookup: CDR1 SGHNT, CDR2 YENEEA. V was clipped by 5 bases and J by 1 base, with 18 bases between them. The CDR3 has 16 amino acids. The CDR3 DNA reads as TGTGCCAGCAGCCCGGCCCAGGGGATACTATCCTACGAGCAGTACTTC. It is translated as CASSPAQGILSYEQYF.

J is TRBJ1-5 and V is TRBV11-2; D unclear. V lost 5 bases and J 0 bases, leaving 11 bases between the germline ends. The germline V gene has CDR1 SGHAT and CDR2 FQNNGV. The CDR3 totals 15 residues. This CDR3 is CASSPLADSNQPQHF. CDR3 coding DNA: TGTGCCAGCAGCCCCTTGGCAGATAGCAATCAGCCCCAGCATTTT.

The CDR3 region is CAAFLNTEAFF. The CDR3, as DNA: TGTGCCGCATTCCTGAACACTGAAGCTTTCTTT. This chain links TRBV6-6 with TRBJ1-1; unclear D gene. The CDR3 consists of 11 residues. Trimming shortened V by 11 bases and J by 0 bases, and 7 bases separated the two germline ends. In germline, CDR1 is MNHNY, CDR2 SVGAGI (reference sequence).

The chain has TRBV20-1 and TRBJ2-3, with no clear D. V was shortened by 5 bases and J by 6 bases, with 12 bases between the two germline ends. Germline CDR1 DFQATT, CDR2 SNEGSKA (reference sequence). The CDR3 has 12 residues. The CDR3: CSAAEKADTQYF. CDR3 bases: TGCAGTGCTGCCGAGAAGGCGGATACGCAGTATTTT.

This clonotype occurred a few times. As DNA, the CDR3 is TGCGCCAGCAGCCAATTACTAGATGAATCCGAGCAGTACTTC. This encodes CASSQLLDESEQYF. The V call is TRBV4-1, the J call TRBJ2-7; perhaps TRBD2 as D (5 bases). This CDR3 spans 14 amino acids. Germline V CDR1 and CDR2: MGHRA, YSYEKL. With 2 bases removed from V and 6 bases from J, the gap between germline ends came to 14 bases.